This entry lists 10 T cell receptor beta chains sequenced from one sample in a study of blood T cell repertoires in COVID-19 (dated by TCRdb to the early 2020s). Receptor amplification or capture employed the immunoSEQ multiplex PCR assay. TCRdb took this table from immuneACCESS and kept in-frame rearrangements with V and J called. Such tables lack part of the clones; where checked against another copy, unresolved V genes explain under half of the gap, and the rest is unexplained. The sample includes approximately 220,000 clones, with 85% to 90% observed a single time. The leading ten clones occupy about 15% of the sample. The sequencing sample was made of PBMCs or T cells enriched from blood (not recorded which). These receptors were collected from a man aged 25-45 years who had been exposed to COVID-19.

As for this clone: Other DNA sequences of this sample code for an identical CDR3. The chain has TRBV5-1 and TRBJ2-1; 10 bases match TRBD2. V was clipped by 4 bases and J by 2 bases; unmatched bases: 3. The V gene's germline CDR1 is SGHRS and CDR2 YFSETQ. The CDR3 spans 15 residues. The CDR3 sequence: CASSLSGGAYNEQFF. The CDR3 DNA sequence: TGCGCCAGCAGCCTGAGCGGGGGGGCCTACAATGAGCAGTTCTTC.

V and J are TRBV7-2 and TRBJ1-4; TRBD1 matches at 7 bases. V dropped 0 bases and J dropped 3; count of bases not matched to a gene: 4. The CDR3 runs 16 residues. CDR1 SGHTA and CDR2 FQGNSA come from the germline V gene. CDR3 in DNA: TGTGCCAGCAGCTTAGCAGGGGGCTCGGCTAATGAAAAACTGTTTTTT. It yields the protein CASSLAGGSANEKLFF.

The CDR3 loop is CASSFIYSTGNYGYTF. The CDR3 DNA sequence: TGTGCCAGCAGCTTCATATACTCCACAGGGAACTATGGCTACACCTTC. The chain employs TRBV7-2 and TRBJ1-2, with a weak D call TRBD1 (6 bases). CDR1 is SGHTA and CDR2 is FQGNSA in the germline V gene. CDR3 size: 16 residues. Trimming left V 3 bases short and J 2 bases short, with 16 bases between.

V is TRBV10-3 and J is TRBJ2-5; 9 nucleotides line up with TRBD2. The CDR3 is made up of 13 amino acids. V lost 7 bases, J lost 1 base, and 1 base stayed unmatched. Germline CDR1 is ENHRY and CDR2 is SYGVKD. The CDR3 region has the DNA TGTGCCATCAAAGCGGGGGGCCAAGAGACCCAGTACTTC. It specifies CAIKAGGQETQYF.

The chain uses TRBV15 and TRBJ1-2; D unresolved. CDR1 and CDR2 from the germline V gene are LNHNV and YYDKDF (reference sequence). This CDR3 spans 12 amino acids. V was clipped by 0 bases and J by 8 bases, with 7 bases between them. The DNA of the CDR3 is TGTGCCACCAGCAGAGATATGTTGGGCTACACCTTC. Protein sequence: CATSRDMLGYTF.

CDR3: CASSPNSRGATGELFF. The CDR3 coding sequence is TGTGCCAGCTCACCAAACTCACGGGGGGCCACCGGGGAGCTGTTTTTT. This chain connects TRBV18 to TRBJ2-2; perhaps TRBD2 as D (7 bases). CDR3 length: 16 residues. V lost 2 bases and J lost 4, with 14 bases in between. The V gene's germline CDR1 is KGHSH and CDR2 LQKENI.

This sequence joins TRBV4-1 and TRBJ1-1; D unclear. Trimming removed 0 bases from V and 1 base from J, with 9 bases in between. In germline, CDR1 is MGHRA, CDR2 YSYEKL. The CDR3 loop spans 15 amino acids. The CDR3 sequence is CASSQEVPGNTEAFF. CDR3 in DNA: TGCGCCAGCAGCCAAGAGGTTCCAGGGAACACTGAAGCTTTCTTT.

The V call is TRBV9, the J call TRBJ2-3, with 8 positions matching TRBD2. Per the germline V gene, CDR1 is SGDLS and CDR2 is YYNGEE. The CDR3 totals 14 residues. J gave up 4 bases and V 0 bases, and 1 base lay outside the gene matches. In DNA, the CDR3 is TGTGCCAGCAGCGTAGCCGGGGGGGCAGATACGCAGTATTTT. It codes for CASSVAGGADTQYF.

Only one count was recorded for this clone. J is TRBJ2-1 and V is TRBV18; 11 bases are a match to TRBD1. V was clipped by 3 bases and J by 8 bases; unmatched bases: 3. The CDR3 spans 14 residues. The V gene's germline CDR1 is KGHSH and CDR2 LQKENI. The chain's CDR3 is CASSPDRGPDEQFF. For the CDR3, the DNA is TGTGCCAGCTCACCGGACAGGGGGCCGGATGAGCAGTTCTTC.

This clone was observed once. The V call is TRBV6-1, the J call TRBJ1-5; D is possibly TRBD1 (6 bases). The length of the CDR3 is 16 residues. V gave up 0 bases and J gave up 9 bases, with 18 bases separating them. Germline lookup yields CDR1 MNHNS and CDR2 SASEGT. The CDR3 nucleotides read TGTGCCAGCAGTGAAGCGCCGGGGGGGGCCTGGGGGCCCCAGCATTTT. Protein: CASSEAPGGAWGPQHF.